The 20 T cell receptor beta chains below come from one sample, sequenced in a study of CD8+CD57+ T cells in acquired aplastic anemia. The study profiled TCR beta VDJ and CDR3 using genomic DNA as template. Using its own MiXCR run on the reads, TCRdb lists one record per CDR3 protein. Of roughly 250,000 distinct CDR3 sequences listed, 70% to 85% were seen once; the top ten hold around 40%. Patients included in sequencing had previously demonstrated CD8+CD57+ cell expansion by flow cytometry. The specimen was sorted CD4+, CD8+, or CD8+CD57+ T cells (not recorded which) from PBMCs. The receptors originated from a human donor with aplastic anemia.

With regard to this clonotype: The junction departs from the called germline gene at one end, perhaps through a read error. V and J are TRBV7-9 and TRBJ2-6; D is possibly TRBD1 or TRBD2 (5 bases each). The CDR3 sequence is 16 residues long. Germline V gene data show CDR1 as SEHNR and CDR2 as FQNEAQ (reference sequence). The CDR3, as DNA: TGTGCCAGCAGCGCAGTGGGTAGCTACGGGGCCAACGTGCTGACTTTC. This translates into CASSAVGSYGANVLTF.

V is TRBV7-2 and J is TRBJ1-6; D is undetermined. The CDR3 length is 16 residues. V lost 5 bases and J lost 15, with 26 bases in between. CDR1 and CDR2 from the germline V gene are SGHTA and FQGNSA. CDR3 amino acids: CASSHGGAEQQYVLHF. The DNA of the CDR3 is TGTGCCAGCAGCCATGGAGGCGCGGAGCAGCAGTACGTCCTCCACTTT. Full variable domain (rest looked up from reference TRBV7-2 and TRBJ1-6): GAGVSQSPSNKVTEKGKDVELRCDPISGHTALYWYRQSLGQGLEFLIYFQGNSAPDKSGLPSDRFSAERTGGSVSTLTIQRTQQEDSAVYLCASSHGGAEQQYVLHFGNGTRLTVT.

Concerning this clonotype itself: Since a much larger clone is just one base distant, this may be a read error. The DNA is left out, because the CDR3 cannot be placed on it with certainty; the CDR3 is given as TCRdb lists it. The chain carries TRBV7-3 and TRBJ1-1; whether TRBD1, the table's D call, matches the DNA was not checked. The germline V gene encodes CDR1 SGHTA and CDR2 FQGTGA. The CDR3 extends over 15 residues, inclusive of both ends. The CDR3 region is CASSLVPGELFFGSF.

Comment on this clonotype: One junction end disagrees with the germline gene, perhaps due to a read error. This chain links TRBV15 with TRBJ2-3; 7 nucleotides align to TRBD1. The germline CDR1 and CDR2 sequences are LNHNV and YYDKDF (reference sequence). This CDR3 is built from 12 residues. CDR3 in DNA: TGTGCCAGCAGCACCGGGACAGAGCCGCAGTACTTT. Translation gives CASSTGTEPQYF.

In its sample, this clonotype was seen many times. The V call is TRBV2, the J call TRBJ2-3; 8 bases line up with TRBD1. CDR1 and CDR2 from the germline V gene are SNHLY and FYNNEI. The CDR3 covers 16 residues. Unmatched junction bases numbered 12, after V lost 8 bases and J lost 2 bases. CDR3 sequence: CASWRQGWRSTDTQYF. The CDR3 bases are TGTGCCAGCTGGAGACAGGGGTGGAGGTCCACAGATACGCAGTATTTT.

The chain uses TRBV9 and TRBJ2-5; perhaps D is TRBD1 or TRBD2 (5 bases each). Looked up from germline, CDR1 is SGDLS and CDR2 is YYNGEE. This CDR3 has 14 amino acids. V dropped 3 bases and J dropped 14 bases, with 23 bases sitting between them. CDR3 loop: CASSGEGEPKADYF. In DNA, the CDR3 is TGTGCCAGCAGCGGAGAAGGGGAGCCGAAGGCTGACTACTTC.

In its sample, this clonotype was seen once. V usage is TRBV15 and J usage is TRBJ2-3; 7 nucleotides match TRBD2. The CDR3 contains 13 residues. In germline, CDR1 is LNHNV, CDR2 YYDKDF (reference sequence). J lost 5 bases, V lost 10 bases, and 9 bases had no gene match. CDR3 nucleotide sequence: TGTGCCAGCGGGGGAGGGTCCAAAGATACGCAGTATTTT. This encodes CASGGGSKDTQYF.

This clonotype was counted a single time. The CDR3 region has the DNA TGTGCCATCAGTGATGTGCGGGGGGGGAGCAATGAGCCTTTCTTT. This translates into CAISDVRGGSNEPFF. The V and J genes are TRBV10-3 and TRBJ1-1; a weak D match, TRBD1 (5 bases). This CDR3 is built from 15 residues. V was trimmed by 3 bases and J by 12 bases, leaving 23 bases between them. Germline CDR1 and CDR2: ENHRY and SYGVKD.

Remarks on this clonotype: At one end the junction does not follow the germline gene, possibly because of a read error. The chain uses TRBV7-8 and TRBJ2-1, with 7 bases aligning to TRBD2. Germline V lookup: CDR1 SGHVS, CDR2 FQNEAQ. The CDR3 has 15 residues. The CDR3 coding sequence is TGTGCCAGTAGCTTAGCGGGCGGAGCCTACAGTGAGCAGTTCTTC. Residues: CASSLAGGAYSEQFF.

The chain combines TRBV20-1 with TRBJ1-2; perhaps TRBD1 as D (5 bases). The V and J ends lost 2 bases and 4 bases respectively, with 14 bases between them. Germline CDR1 DFQATT, CDR2 SNEGSKA (reference sequence). This CDR3 is built from 14 residues. DNA of the CDR3: TGCAGTGCTAGACTCCACGGGGGGACCTATGGCTACACCTTC. Translation gives CSARLHGGTYGYTF.

Notes on this clonotype: The conserved final phenylalanine or tryptophan is absent from the CDR3, which likely points to a read error. It is unclear where the CDR3 begins or ends on the DNA, so no DNA is shown, and the CDR3 is as TCRdb lists it. The rearrangement links TRBV10-1 to TRBJ2-1; the table gives TRBD2 as D, unverified against the DNA. The CDR3 spans 16 residues, counting both ends. Germline CDR1 is WNHNN and CDR2 is SYGVQD (reference sequence). Here the CDR3 reads CASSGAGRGNEQFFGP.

The chain employs TRBV15 and TRBJ1-4, with D possibly matching TRBD1 (5 bases). The CDR3 spans 14 residues. Germline V gene lookup returns CDR1 LNHNV and CDR2 YYDKDF (reference sequence). The V end was cut by 8 bases, the J end by 4 bases, with 14 bases between. As DNA, the CDR3 is TGTGCCACCGTCCGGGACGGCAATAATGAAAAACTGTTTTTT. Protein product: CATVRDGNNEKLFF.

The V call is TRBV19, the J call TRBJ2-1; D not resolved. The CDR3 length is 16 residues. Germline V gene sequence: CDR1 LNHDA, CDR2 SQIVND (reference sequence). Trimming removed 5 bases from V and 15 bases from J, with 29 bases in between. This chain's CDR3 is CASSLTTSAYNKQLFF. CDR3 coding DNA: TGTGCCAGTAGTCTCACGACGAGCGCCTACAATAAGCAGCTGTTCTTC.

By frequency in the sample, this clonotype is medium-sized. The chain is built from TRBV10-3 and TRBJ1-4; tentative D call: TRBD1 (6 bases). The V end was cut by 5 bases, the J end by 7 bases, with 14 bases between. The CDR3 loop spans 14 amino acids. Germline CDR1 is ENHRY and CDR2 is SYGVKD. The CDR3 reads CAISPGHGGEKLFF. CDR3 coding DNA: TGTGCCATCAGTCCGGGACACGGCGGTGAAAAACTGTTTTTT.

For this clonotype: The CDR3 end shows no conserved phenylalanine or tryptophan, and so a read error is likely. No DNA is shown, since the ends of the CDR3 on it are uncertain; the CDR3 is the one TCRdb lists. The J gene is TRBJ2-3, the V gene TRBV7-8. Inclusive of both ends, the CDR3 amounts to 12 amino acids. Looked up from germline, CDR1 is SGHVS and CDR2 is FQNEAQ. CDR3 residues: CASSVGSGTESQ.

In the case of this clonotype: The junction departs from germline at one end; a sequencing error may be responsible. The J gene is TRBJ2-7, the V gene TRBV11-2; D unresolved. This CDR3 has 18 amino acids. Germline V CDR1 and CDR2: SGHAT, FQNNGV. CDR3 protein: CASSQAWASTDVSYEQYF. The CDR3 DNA sequence: TGCGCCAGCAGCCAAGCTTGGGCTTCGACTGACGTCTCCTACGAGCAGTACTTC.

J is TRBJ1-5 and V is TRBV5-6; D unresolved. Trimming shortened V by 0 bases and J by 4 bases, and 11 bases separated the two germline ends. This CDR3 comprises 15 residues. The germline gives CDR1 SGHDT, CDR2 YYEEEE. The CDR3 DNA reads TGTGCCAGCAGCTTGGGGAGGGCCCGAAATCAGCCCCAGCATTTT. Its translation is CASSLGRARNQPQHF.

In this sample, this clonotype turned up once. The CDR3 does not close with the conserved phenylalanine or tryptophan, likely indicating a read error. The DNA is omitted, as the CDR3 cannot be located on it reliably, and the CDR3 follows TCRdb's listing. The J gene is TRBJ1-2, the V gene TRBV2; TRBD1, the D gene given by the table, was not confirmed from the DNA. The CDR3 length is 16 residues, termini included. From germline, CDR1 is SNHLY and CDR2 FYNNEI. The chain's CDR3 is CASSSGTDGQYFGPGT.

This clonotype was counted only a few times. J is TRBJ2-1 and V is TRBV12-3 or TRBV12-4; D perhaps matches TRBD2 (6 bases). V was clipped by 3 bases and J by 5 bases, with 14 bases between them. This CDR3 region has 15 residues. CDR3 protein: CASSFGGYGNNEQFF. As DNA, the CDR3 is TGTGCCAGCAGTTTTGGAGGGTACGGGAACAATGAGCAGTTCTTC.

This chain uses TRBV7-8 with TRBJ2-1, with D perhaps TRBD1 (6 bases). The germline CDR1 and CDR2 sequences are SGHVS and FQNEAQ. The CDR3 is made up of 16 amino acids. V shed 0 bases and J shed 5 bases, with 14 bases lying between them. This CDR3 is CASSLAHGTKDNEQFF. For the CDR3, the DNA is TGTGCCAGCAGCTTAGCCCACGGGACAAAAGACAATGAGCAGTTCTTC. The full variable domain, its missing parts supplied by reference TRBV7-8 and TRBJ2-1, is GAGVSQSPRYKVAKRGQDVALRCDPISGHVSLFWYQQALGQGPEFLTYFQNEAQLDKSGLPSDRFFAERPEGSVSTLKIQRTQQEDSAVYLCASSLAHGTKDNEQFFGPGTRLTVL.